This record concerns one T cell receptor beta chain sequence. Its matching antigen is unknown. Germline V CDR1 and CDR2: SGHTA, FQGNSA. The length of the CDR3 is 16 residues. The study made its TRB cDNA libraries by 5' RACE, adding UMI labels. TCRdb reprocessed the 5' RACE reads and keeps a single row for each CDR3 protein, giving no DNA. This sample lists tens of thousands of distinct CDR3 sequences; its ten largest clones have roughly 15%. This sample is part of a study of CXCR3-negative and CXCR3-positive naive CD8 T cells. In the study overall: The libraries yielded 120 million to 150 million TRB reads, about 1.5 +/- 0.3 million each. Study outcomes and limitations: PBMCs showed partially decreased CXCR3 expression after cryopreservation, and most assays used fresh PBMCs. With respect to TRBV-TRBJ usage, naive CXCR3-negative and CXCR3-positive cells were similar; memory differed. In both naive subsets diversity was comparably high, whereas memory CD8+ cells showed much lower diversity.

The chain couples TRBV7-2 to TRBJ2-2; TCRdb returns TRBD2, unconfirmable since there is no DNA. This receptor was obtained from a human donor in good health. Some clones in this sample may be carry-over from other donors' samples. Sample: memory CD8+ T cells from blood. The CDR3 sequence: CASSYWLAGGMGELFF.